The 2 T cell receptor beta chains listed next were all sequenced from one sample in a study of post-analysis software for immune sequencing data. Researchers reported that TCR beta cDNA libraries carried unique molecular identifiers. TCRdb reprocessed the PCR reads via MiXCR and lists one record per CDR3 protein. This sample yields more than 450,000 distinct CDR3 sequences, of which around 36% are seen a single time; 4.5% to 7.5% belongs to the top ten. These receptors are not linked to any known antigen. Findings and limits, study-wide: In patients, TRBV5-6, TRBV5-1 and TRBV20-1 belonged to 4 or 5 TRBV segments found more frequently than in controls.

The sequenced sample was blood. The origin of the receptors is a girl between 2 and 17 years old with multiple sclerosis.

The rearrangement joins TRBV11-2 to TRBJ1-3, with D unresolved. The CDR3 sequence is 15 residues long. The V gene's germline CDR1 is SGHAT and CDR2 FQNNGV. V lost 5 bases, J lost 1 base, and 12 bases lay in between. CDR3 coding DNA: TGTGCCAGCAGCCCCTTTGTGAGATCTGGAAACACCATATATTTT. Amino acids: CASSPFVRSGNTIYF.

The count of this clonotype is one. The chain recombines TRBV20-1 with TRBJ2-6; 7 positions match TRBD1. V lost 6 bases to trimming and J lost 4 bases; unmatched junction nucleotides: 9. Looked up from germline, CDR1 is DFQATT and CDR2 is SNEGSKA (reference sequence). This CDR3 comprises 15 residues. This CDR3 is CSATNRGSGANVLTF. The CDR3 DNA reads as TGCAGTGCCACCAACAGGGGCTCCGGGGCCAACGTCCTGACTTTC.